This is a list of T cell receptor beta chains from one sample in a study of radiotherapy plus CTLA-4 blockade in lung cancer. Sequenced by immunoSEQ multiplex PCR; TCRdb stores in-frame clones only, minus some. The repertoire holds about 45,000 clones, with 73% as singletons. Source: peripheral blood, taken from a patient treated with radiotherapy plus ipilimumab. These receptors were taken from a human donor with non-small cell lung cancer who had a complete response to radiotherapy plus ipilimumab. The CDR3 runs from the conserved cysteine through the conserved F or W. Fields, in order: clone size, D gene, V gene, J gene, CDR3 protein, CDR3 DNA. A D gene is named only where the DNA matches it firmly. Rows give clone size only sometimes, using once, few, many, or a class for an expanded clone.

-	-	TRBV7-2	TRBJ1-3	CASIPYGVGLSGNTIYF	TGTGCCAGCATCCCTTATGGGGTGGGGCTCTCTGGAAACACCATATATTTT
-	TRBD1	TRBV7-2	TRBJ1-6	CASSPPTGFNSPLHF	TGTGCCAGCAGCCCTCCGACAGGGTTTAATTCACCCCTCCACTTT
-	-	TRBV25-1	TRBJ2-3	CASSDSAPRRTTQYF	TGTGCCAGCAGTGACTCGGCGCCGAGGAGGACTACGCAGTATTTT
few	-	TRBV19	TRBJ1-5	CASSSVRGGSQPQHF	TGTGCCAGTAGTTCAGTCAGGGGAGGGAGTCAGCCCCAGCATTTT
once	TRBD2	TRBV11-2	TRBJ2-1	CASSLAAAGGHNEQFF	TGTGCCAGCAGCTTAGCGGCCGCGGGGGGCCACAATGAGCAGTTCTTC
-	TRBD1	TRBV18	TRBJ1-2	CASSPIKDRHGYTF	TGTGCCAGCTCTCCCATTAAGGACAGGCATGGCTACACCTTC
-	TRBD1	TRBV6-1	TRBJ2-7	CASSGRDSSYEQYF	TGTGCCAGCAGTGGCCGGGACAGCTCCTACGAGCAGTACTTC
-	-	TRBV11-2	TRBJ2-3	CASSFIPGERSTDTQYF	TGTGCCAGCAGCTTTATACCCGGAGAACGGAGCACAGATACGCAGTATTTT
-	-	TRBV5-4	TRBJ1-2	CASSLGGAPYGYTF	TGTGCCAGCAGCTTGGGAGGCGCACCTTATGGCTACACCTTC
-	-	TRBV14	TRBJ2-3	CASSQDAGMTDTQYF	TGTGCCAGCAGCCAAGATGCGGGGATGACAGATACGCAGTATTTT
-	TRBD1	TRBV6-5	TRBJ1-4	CASSYGTGDEKLFF	TGTGCCAGCAGTTATGGGACAGGAGATGAAAAACTGTTTTTT
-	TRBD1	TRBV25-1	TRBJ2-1	CASSEWTGGYNEQFF	TGTGCCAGCAGTGAGTGGACAGGGGGGTACAATGAGCAGTTCTTC
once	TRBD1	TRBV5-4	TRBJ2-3	CASSLKWTGSTDTQYF	TGTGCCAGCAGCTTAAAGTGGACAGGATCCACAGATACGCAGTATTTT
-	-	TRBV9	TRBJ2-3	CASSVRGSTDTQYF	TGTGCCAGCAGCGTTCGGGGGAGCACAGATACGCAGTATTTT
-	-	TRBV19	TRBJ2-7	CASSIIRDSEQYF	TGTGCCAGTAGTATAATCAGGGATTCCGAGCAGTACTTC
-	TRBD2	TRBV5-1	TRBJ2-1	CASSELPGLAGQPSYNEQFF	TGCGCCAGCAGCGAATTACCGGGACTAGCGGGACAGCCCTCCTACAATGAGCAGTTCTTC
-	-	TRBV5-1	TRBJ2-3	CASTLSGIGDTQYF	TGCGCCAGCACCTTGTCGGGGATCGGGGATACGCAGTATTTT
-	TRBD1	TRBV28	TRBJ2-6	CASSRDSLLSGANVLTF	TGTGCCAGCAGCCGGGACAGTTTACTCTCTGGGGCCAACGTCCTGACTTTC
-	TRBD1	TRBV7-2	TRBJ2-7	CASGTGTGGREQYF	TGTGCCAGCGGAACCGGGACAGGGGGCCGCGAGCAGTACTTC
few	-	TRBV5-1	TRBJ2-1	CASSLGTGARNEQFF	TGCGCCAGCAGCTTGGGAACGGGAGCAAGGAATGAGCAGTTCTTC
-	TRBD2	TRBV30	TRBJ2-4	CAWSRTSGTKNIQYF	TGTGCCTGGAGTAGGACTAGCGGAACCAAAAACATTCAGTACTTC
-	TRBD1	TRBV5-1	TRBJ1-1	CASSLGPGTGFRSTEAFF	TGCGCCAGCAGCTTGGGACCCGGGACAGGCTTTAGGAGCACTGAAGCTTTCTTT
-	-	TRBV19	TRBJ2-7	CASSRDSSSYEQYF	TGTGCCAGTAGTAGGGACTCGAGCTCCTACGAGCAGTACTTC
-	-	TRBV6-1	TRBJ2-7	CASSARDSSYEQYF	TGTGCCAGCAGTGCCCGGGACTCCTCCTACGAGCAGTACTTC
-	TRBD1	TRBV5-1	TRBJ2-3	CASSLKPQGASTDTQYF	TGCGCCAGCAGCTTGAAACCACAGGGGGCTAGCACAGATACGCAGTATTTT
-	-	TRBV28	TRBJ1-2	CASSSSVYGYTF	TGTGCCAGCAGTTCGAGCGTTTATGGCTACACCTTC
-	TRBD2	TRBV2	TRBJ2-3	CASSRESGIGDTQYF	TGTGCCAGCAGTAGGGAAAGCGGGATCGGGGATACGCAGTATTTT
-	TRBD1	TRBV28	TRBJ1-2	CASSSRTGGNGYTF	TGTGCCAGCAGTTCACGGACAGGGGGCAATGGCTACACCTTC
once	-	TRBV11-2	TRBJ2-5	CASSLDPAVSRRETQYF	TGTGCCAGCAGCTTAGATCCGGCCGTATCGAGGCGTGAGACCCAGTACTTC
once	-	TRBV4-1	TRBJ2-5	CASSQSVRVGCQETQYF	TGCGCCAGCAGCCAATCTGTGCGGGTAGGTTGCCAAGAGACCCAGTACTTC
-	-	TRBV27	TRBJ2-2	CASNPSFANTGELFF	TGTGCCAGCAATCCTTCGTTCGCGAACACCGGGGAGCTGTTTTTT
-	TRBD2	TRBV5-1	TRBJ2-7	CASRSGSDSYEQYF	TGCGCCAGCCGAAGCGGGAGCGATTCCTACGAGCAGTACTTC
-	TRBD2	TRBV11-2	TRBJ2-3	CASTASGGLGDTQYF	TGTGCCAGCACGGCTAGCGGGGGGCTCGGAGATACGCAGTATTTT
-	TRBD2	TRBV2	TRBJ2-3	CASSERTPSGGAPDTQYF	TGTGCCAGCAGTGAACGGACCCCTAGCGGGGGGGCCCCAGATACGCAGTATTTT
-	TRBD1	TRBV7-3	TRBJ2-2	CASSPNRGPGGLFF	TGTGCCAGCAGCCCCAACAGGGGACCCGGCGGGCTGTTTTTT
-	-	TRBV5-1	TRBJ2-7	CASSPGSSSYEQYF	TGCGCCAGCAGCCCCGGGAGTAGCTCCTACGAGCAGTACTTC
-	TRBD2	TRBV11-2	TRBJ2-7	CASSLLGGGGSYEQYF	TGTGCCAGCAGCTTATTGGGTGGCGGGGGCTCCTACGAGCAGTACTTC
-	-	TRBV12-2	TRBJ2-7	CASRPNNPPIAGVNEQYF	TGTGCAAGTCGCCCCAATAACCCCCCGATAGCGGGAGTGAACGAGCAGTACTTC
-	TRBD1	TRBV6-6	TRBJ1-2	CASSYGAGGTYGYAF	TGTGCCAGCAGTTACGGTGCAGGGGGGACCTATGGCTACGCCTTC
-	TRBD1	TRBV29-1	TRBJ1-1	CSADPGQAREAFF	TGCAGCGCAGATCCGGGACAGGCGCGTGAAGCTTTCTTT
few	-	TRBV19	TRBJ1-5	CASRQGNQPQHF	TGTGCCAGTAGGCAGGGTAATCAGCCCCAGCATTTT